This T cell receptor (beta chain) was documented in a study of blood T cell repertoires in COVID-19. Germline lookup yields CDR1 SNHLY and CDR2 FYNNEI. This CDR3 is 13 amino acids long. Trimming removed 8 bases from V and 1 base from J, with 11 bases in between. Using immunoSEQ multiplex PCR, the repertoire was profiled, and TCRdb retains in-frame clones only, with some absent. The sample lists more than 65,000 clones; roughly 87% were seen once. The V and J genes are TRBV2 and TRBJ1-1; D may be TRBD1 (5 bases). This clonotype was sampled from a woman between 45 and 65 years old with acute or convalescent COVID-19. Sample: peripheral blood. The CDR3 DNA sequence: TGTGCCAGCCCTGTCCAGGGGAACACTGAAGCTTTCTTT. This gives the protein CASPVQGNTEAFF.